These 16 T cell receptor beta chains share one sample of origin, sequenced in a study of blood T cell repertoires in COVID-19. Assay: immunoSEQ multiplex PCR; the TCRdb copy retains only in-frame clones and omits some. The sample includes 250,000 to 400,000 clones, roughly 90% of them seen just once. The sample consisted of peripheral blood. Every receptor here comes from a woman aged 25 to 39 with COVID-19, enrolled during active disease.

CDR3 protein: CASSHGQGKGEQYF. The DNA of the CDR3 is TGTGCCAGCAGCCACGGACAGGGAAAGGGCGAGCAGTACTTC. V and J are TRBV3-1 (or the pseudogene TRBV3-2) and TRBJ2-7, with TRBD1 matching 8 bases. The CDR3 has 14 amino acids. CDR1 is LGHDT, CDR2 YNNKEL, per germline (reference sequence). V trimming: 3 bases; J trimming: 6 bases; junction bases outside the gene matches: 7.

The gene calls are TRBV29-1 and TRBJ2-7; TRBD1 might be the D (6 bases). The CDR3 contains 15 residues. Trimming removed 0 bases from V and 0 bases from J, with 12 bases in between. The V gene's germline CDR1 is SQVTM and CDR2 ANQGSEA. CDR3 bases: TGCAGCGTTGAAGATCCGCAGGGGCGCTCCTACGAGCAGTACTTC. This sequence encodes CSVEDPQGRSYEQYF.

V gene TRBV19 combines with J gene TRBJ1-6, with D unclear. Trimming took off 7 bases at V and 6 bases at J, with 13 bases between the two ends. This CDR3 comprises 14 residues. Germline lookup yields CDR1 LNHDA and CDR2 SQIVND (reference sequence). In nucleotides, the CDR3 is TGTGCCAGTATCTTTGGGGAGGTTAATTCACCCCTCCACTTT. Protein sequence: CASIFGEVNSPLHF.

This clone was counted once. The rearrangement links TRBV19 to TRBJ1-5, with 9 positions matching TRBD1. In germline, CDR1 is LNHDA, CDR2 SQIVND (reference sequence). The V and J ends lost 10 bases and 9 bases, in that order; junction bases with no gene match: 10. This CDR3 is 13 amino acids long. The CDR3 coding sequence is TGTGCCACCCGGCGGACAGGGGACGGGCCCCAGCATTTT. Protein product: CATRRTGDGPQHF.

The chain carries TRBV2 and TRBJ1-5, with D perhaps matching TRBD1 (5 bases). The V end lost 10 bases, the J end lost 6 bases, and 16 bases lay between the germline ends. CDR1 and CDR2 (germline): SNHLY, FYNNEI. This CDR3 is 13 amino acids long. The CDR3 DNA is TGTGCCACCTCCTGGGGGGGTAGTCAGCCCCAGCATTTT. Its protein is CATSWGGSQPQHF.

CDR3 region: CASSLERETDTQYF. The CDR3 region has the DNA TGCGCCAGCAGCTTGGAACGGGAAACAGATACGCAGTATTTT. The chain carries TRBV5-1 and TRBJ2-3, with D maybe TRBD2 (5 bases). The length of the CDR3 is 14 residues. In germline, CDR1 is SGHRS, CDR2 YFSETQ. V was trimmed by 0 bases and J by 3 bases, leaving 8 bases between them. The variable domain in full, with the rest retrieved from reference TRBV5-1 and TRBJ2-3, is KAGVTQTPRYLIKTRGQQVTLSCSPISGHRSVSWYQQTPGQGLQFLFEYFSETQRNKGNFPGRFSGRQFSNSRSEMNVSTLELGDSALYLCASSLERETDTQYFGPGTRLTVL.

The rearrangement joins TRBV3-1 (or the pseudogene TRBV3-2) to TRBJ1-1, with D maybe TRBD1 (5 bases). Germline V gene sequence: CDR1 LGHDT, CDR2 YNNKEL (reference sequence). The CDR3 length is 13 residues. The V end was cut by 3 bases, the J end by 3 bases, with 8 bases between. CDR3 sequence reads: CASSQQGYTEAFF. The CDR3 DNA reads TGTGCCAGCAGCCAGCAGGGCTACACTGAAGCTTTCTTT.

The chain is built from TRBV30 and TRBJ1-2; weak D call: TRBD1 (5 bases). Germline loops: CDR1 GTSNPN, CDR2 SVGIG (reference sequence). This CDR3 contains 14 residues. The V end was cut by 3 bases, the J end by 7 bases, with 18 bases between. The CDR3, as DNA: TGTGCCTGGAGCCCGGCAGGGCGCGGAAGTGGCTACACCTTC. Translating it yields CAWSPAGRGSGYTF.

The chain couples TRBV27 to TRBJ2-7, with D uncertain. The V end lost 6 bases, the J end lost 4 bases, and 7 bases lay between the germline ends. This CDR3 is built from 11 residues. From germline, CDR1 is MNHEY and CDR2 SMNVEV (reference sequence). The CDR3 loop reads CASRARYEQYF. In DNA, the CDR3 is TGTGCCAGCAGAGCCAGGTACGAGCAGTACTTC.

The V gene is TRBV11-2, the J gene TRBJ2-2; TRBD1 agrees at 9 bases. The CDR3 covers 16 residues. Unmatched junction bases numbered 8, after V lost 4 bases and J lost 5 bases. In germline, CDR1 is SGHAT, CDR2 FQNNGV. CDR3 sequence: CASSYTRDRVTGELFF. Written as DNA, the CDR3 is TGTGCCAGCAGCTATACCCGGGACAGGGTGACCGGGGAGCTGTTTTTT.

The chain uses TRBV24-1 and TRBJ2-3; perhaps TRBD1 as D (5 bases). Trimming removed 3 bases from V and 1 base from J, with 7 bases in between. The length of the CDR3 is 14 residues. Germline CDR1 and CDR2: KGHDR and SFDVKD. In DNA form, the CDR3 reads TGTGCCACCAGTGATCCGACAGGCACAGATACGCAGTATTTT. Translated: CATSDPTGTDTQYF.

The V and J genes are TRBV11-2 and TRBJ1-1; TRBD1 agrees at 9 bases. This CDR3 contains 14 residues. CDR1 is SGHAT and CDR2 is FQNNGV in the germline V gene. Germline trimming cut 5 bases from V and 5 bases from J; bases unmatched to any gene: 6. As DNA, the CDR3 is TGTGCCAGCAGCAAGGACAGGGGTGGAACTGAAGCTTTCTTT. It codes for CASSKDRGGTEAFF.

This clone has only one observation. This chain uses TRBV4-1 with TRBJ2-5, with 7 bases lining up with TRBD2. V lost 1 base to trimming and J lost 1 base; unmatched junction nucleotides: 9. The germline CDR1 and CDR2 sequences are MGHRA and YSYEKL. This CDR3 is built from 17 residues. This CDR3 is CASSQVIAGGIQETQYF. The DNA for the CDR3 is TGCGCCAGCAGCCAAGTAATAGCGGGTGGGATCCAAGAGACCCAGTACTTC.

The J gene is TRBJ1-4, the V gene TRBV11-2; D unresolved. V was trimmed by 5 bases and J by 4 bases, leaving 8 bases between them. The CDR3 is 13 residues long. Germline V CDR1 and CDR2: SGHAT, FQNNGV. For the CDR3, the DNA is TGTGCCAGCAGCCCCCCTTATAATGAAAAACTGTTTTTT. It specifies CASSPPYNEKLFF. Combining the CDR3 with reference TRBV11-2 and TRBJ1-4 gives the whole variable domain EAGVAQSPRYKIIEKRQSVAFWCNPISGHATLYWYQQILGQGPKLLIQFQNNGVVDDSQLPKDRFSAERLKGVDSTLKIQPAKLEDSAVYLCASSPPYNEKLFFGSGTQLSVL.

A note on this clone: Other DNA sequences in the same sample also yield this CDR3. The rearrangement joins TRBV18 to TRBJ2-2; 8 bases are shared with TRBD2. The CDR3 sequence is 17 residues long. Germline-derived CDR1 and CDR2 are KGHSH and LQKENI. The junction had 4 bases not matched to a gene; V was cut back by 1 base and J by 0 bases. The CDR3 protein is CASSPRTSGTNTGELFF. The CDR3, as DNA: TGTGCCAGCTCACCACGCACTAGCGGAACGAACACCGGGGAGCTGTTTTTT. Full variable domain (missing parts from reference TRBV18 and TRBJ2-2): NAGVMQNPRHLVRRRGQEARLRCSPMKGHSHVYWYRQLPEEGLKFMVYLQKENIIDESGMPKERFSAEFPKEGPSILRIQQVVRGDSAAYFCASSPRTSGTNTGELFFGEGSRLTVL.

V usage is TRBV5-4 and J usage is TRBJ1-2, with TRBD1 as a possible D gene (5 bases). The CDR3 is 15 residues long. Germline CDR1 SGHNT, CDR2 YYREEE (reference sequence). V gave up 2 bases and J gave up 4 bases, with 15 bases separating them. The CDR3 nucleotides read TGTGCCAGCAGCTTTGCGGGGGATGGTGGCTATGGCTACACCTTC. Encoded protein: CASSFAGDGGYGYTF.